These 8 T cell receptor beta chains originate from one sample sequenced in a study of T-cell memory formation after mild COVID-19. TCRdb re-derived calls from the 5' RACE reads in MiXCR, one entry per CDR3 protein. The data show 300,000 to 350,000 distinct CDR3 sequences, over 10% seen once. Sequencing input: PBMCs or a T cell subset sorted from them (not recorded which). These TCRs come from a man between 18 and 29 years old who had mild COVID-19 (a few samples of this study predate the infection). Cell type and time point are not known.

The chain combines TRBV4-3 with TRBJ1-6, with D perhaps matching TRBD1 (5 bases). CDR3 length: 17 residues. CDR1 is LGHNA, CDR2 YSLEER, per germline. Trimming took 1 base from V and 2 from J, leaving 12 bases between them. CDR3 region: CASSQGFQGAYNSPLHF. CDR3 in DNA: TGCGCCAGCAGCCAAGGGTTCCAGGGTGCCTATAATTCACCCCTCCACTTT.

The chain uses TRBV7-8 and TRBJ2-5, with TRBD1 matching over 10 bases. This CDR3 spans 15 amino acids. Germline V gene data show CDR1 as SGHVS and CDR2 as FQNEAQ. J gave up 4 bases and V 5 bases, and 7 bases lay outside the gene matches. Here the CDR3 reads CASSLIDRGRETQYF. The CDR3 DNA sequence: TGTGCCAGCAGCCTCATTGACAGGGGGCGAGAGACCCAGTACTTC.

There are many counts of this clonotype. This chain connects TRBV12-3 or TRBV12-4 to TRBJ2-2, with D tentatively TRBD1 (5 bases). V lost 5 bases and J 3 bases, leaving 16 bases between the germline ends. CDR3 size: 16 residues. The CDR3, as DNA: TGTGCCAGCAGTCCCCGGTTTGGGGCGGACACCGGGGAGCTGTTTTTT. This codes for CASSPRFGADTGELFF.

This clonotype occurred a few times. This rearrangement joins TRBV7-9 to TRBJ1-3; no firm D call. Trimming took off 4 bases at V and 0 bases at J, with 7 bases between the two ends. The CDR3 extends over 14 amino acids. The germline gives CDR1 SEHNR, CDR2 FQNEAQ (reference sequence). CDR3 in amino acids: CASSSPDSGNTIYF. The CDR3 nucleotides read TGTGCCAGCAGCTCGCCCGACTCTGGAAACACCATATATTTT. The full variable domain, in which reference TRBV7-9 and TRBJ1-3 provide the parts outside the CDR3, is DTGVSQNPRHKITKRGQNVTFRCDPISEHNRLYWYRQTLGQGPEFLTYFQNEAQLEKSRLLSDRFSAERPKGSFSTLEIQRTEQGDSAMYLCASSSPDSGNTIYFGEGSWLTVV.

This clonotype was counted only a few times. This chain links TRBV14 with TRBJ2-7, with 7 positions matching TRBD2. Trimming at V came to 1 base and at J to 7 bases, leaving 4 bases not matched to a gene. CDR3 length: 13 residues. Looked up from germline, CDR1 is SGHDN and CDR2 is FVKESK. The CDR3: CASSQAGGSEQYV. The CDR3 DNA is TGTGCCAGCAGCCAAGCCGGGGGGTCGGAGCAGTACGTC.

The chain carries TRBV7-3 and TRBJ2-2; D remains ambiguous. The CDR3 totals 17 residues. Germline V gene data show CDR1 as SGHTA and CDR2 as FQGTGA. Trimming took off 1 base at V and 0 bases at J, with 12 bases between the two ends. CDR3 sequence (DNA): TGTGCCAGCAGCTTAAACCCGTGGCACCCGAACACCGGGGAGCTGTTTTTT. Amino acid sequence: CASSLNPWHPNTGELFF.

The CDR3 reads CATSDQKRQLDNEQFF. CDR3 bases: TGTGCCACCAGTGACCAAAAAAGACAGCTAGACAATGAGCAGTTCTTC. This rearrangement joins TRBV24-1 to TRBJ2-1; D may be TRBD1 (5 bases). V lost 4 bases to trimming and J lost 5 bases, with 17 bases between them. CDR3 length equals 16 residues. Germline values: CDR1 KGHDR, CDR2 SFDVKD.

The chain uses TRBV2 and TRBJ1-3; perhaps TRBD1 as D (5 bases). This CDR3 spans 13 amino acids. The germline CDR1 and CDR2 sequences are SNHLY and FYNNEI. V lost 6 bases and J lost 4, with 10 bases in between. The CDR3 DNA sequence: TGTGCCAGCAGGAGGACAATAGGAAACACCATATATTTT. It is translated as CASRRTIGNTIYF.